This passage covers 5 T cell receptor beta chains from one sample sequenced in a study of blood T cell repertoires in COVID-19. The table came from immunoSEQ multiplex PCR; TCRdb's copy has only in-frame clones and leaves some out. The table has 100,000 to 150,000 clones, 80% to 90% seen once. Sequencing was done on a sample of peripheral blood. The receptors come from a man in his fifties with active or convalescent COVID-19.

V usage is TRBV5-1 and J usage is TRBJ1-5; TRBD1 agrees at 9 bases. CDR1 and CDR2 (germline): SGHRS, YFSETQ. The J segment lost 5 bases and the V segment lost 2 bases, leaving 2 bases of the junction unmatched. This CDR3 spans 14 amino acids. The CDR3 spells CASSLQGADQPQHF. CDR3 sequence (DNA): TGCGCCAGCAGCTTACAGGGGGCAGATCAGCCCCAGCATTTT.

The CDR3 is CASSPANTGQPGGYTF. The CDR3 DNA is TGTGCCAGCTCACCAGCTAACACGGGACAGCCAGGTGGCTACACCTTC. The V gene is TRBV18, the J gene TRBJ1-2; TRBD1 matches at 7 bases. The CDR3 is 16 amino acids. Trimming at V came to 2 bases and at J to 7 bases, leaving 13 bases not matched to a gene. The germline V gene has CDR1 KGHSH and CDR2 LQKENI.

The CDR3: CASSPFFGGTGNTIYF. The CDR3, as DNA: TGCGCCAGCAGCCCATTTTTTGGAGGAACTGGAAACACCATATATTTT. The rearrangement joins TRBV5-1 to TRBJ1-3; D unclear. This CDR3 region has 16 residues. Germline-derived CDR1 and CDR2 are SGHRS and YFSETQ. Trimming took off 4 bases at V and 2 bases at J, with 16 bases between the two ends.

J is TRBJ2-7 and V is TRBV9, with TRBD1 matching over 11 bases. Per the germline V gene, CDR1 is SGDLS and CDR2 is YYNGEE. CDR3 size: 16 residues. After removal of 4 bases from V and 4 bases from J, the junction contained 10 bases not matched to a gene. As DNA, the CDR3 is TGTGCCAGCAGCCCTCGGACAGGGGGCGCTGGTTACGAGCAGTACTTC. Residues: CASSPRTGGAGYEQYF.

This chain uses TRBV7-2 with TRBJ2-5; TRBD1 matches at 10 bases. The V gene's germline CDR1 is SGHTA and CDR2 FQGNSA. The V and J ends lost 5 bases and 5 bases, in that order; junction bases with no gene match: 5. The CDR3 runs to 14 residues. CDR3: CASSLGTGAETQYF. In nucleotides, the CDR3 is TGTGCCAGCAGCCTTGGGACAGGGGCGGAGACCCAGTACTTC.